What follows is one T cell receptor beta chain and its context. Its antigen is undetermined. The table came from immunoSEQ multiplex PCR; TCRdb's copy has only in-frame clones and leaves some out. The sample yields around 60,000 clones, approximately 91% seen once. Time point denoted: week 11, during vaccination. The vaccine gave 300 ug of a 20-mer mutant IDH1 peptide subcutaneously per dose. In germline, CDR1 is MDHEN, CDR2 SYDVKM. This CDR3 has 16 amino acids. V was clipped by 3 bases and J by 2 bases; unmatched bases: 8. The sample comes from a study of a mutant IDH1 vaccine in newly diagnosed glioma.

V gene TRBV28 combines with J gene TRBJ2-3; 7 nucleotides align to TRBD2. This specimen consisted of PBMCs, obtained from a glioma patient whose treatment included an IDH1 peptide vaccine. The clonotype was recovered from a man in his forties with glioma. The CDR3 sequence: CASSFWRGGVTDTQYF. The CDR3 nucleotides read TGTGCCAGCAGTTTTTGGCGGGGAGGGGTCACAGATACGCAGTATTTT.